Sequencing of this T cell receptor (beta chain) was carried out in a study of shared clonotypes between healthy human individuals. Unsorted samples drew genomic DNA from tens of millions of PBMCs. Deep level was the assay's run setting. Original processing notes: For the immunoSEQ data, sequences were junction-only without quality scores, so filtering differed. Clones were sequenced by immunoSEQ multiplex PCR, and TCRdb holds only the in-frame ones, with some missing. V and J calls and clone size are given by that table; D and trimming were obtained from the DNA. Among hundreds of thousands of clones listed, approximately 77% were seen once. Source material: PBMCs. The clonotype comes from a woman aged 40 to 49 in good health. Some clones in this sample may be carry-over from other donors' samples.

The CDR3 is CSASRLANTGELFF. For the CDR3, the DNA is TGCAGCGCCTCCAGACTAGCGAACACCGGGGAGCTGTTTTTT. The V call is TRBV29-1, the J call TRBJ2-2, with D possibly being TRBD2 (6 bases). The germline gives CDR1 SQVTM, CDR2 ANQGSEA. V lost 7 bases, J lost 0 bases, and 12 bases lay in between. There are 14 residues in the CDR3.